A selection of T cell receptor beta chains follows, all from one sample in a study of response to subunit inactivated influenza vaccine. TCRdb re-derived calls from the RT-PCR reads in MiXCR, one entry per CDR3 protein. The sample holds hundreds of thousands of distinct CDR3 sequences, approximately 20% seen once. The specimen comprised PBMCs from blood, sampled about 20 months after vaccination. All receptors derive from a man between 50 and 69 years old who received an inactivated influenza vaccine. Each CDR3 is given with its conserved first and last residue. The D gene is left open where the match is weak. Rows give clone size only sometimes, using once, few, many, or a class for an expanded clone.

cdr3_nt: TGCAGCGTTGTGGTGGCAGGGTCGAGCAGTCAGCCCCAGCATTTT
cdr3_aa: CSVVVAGSSSQPQHF
v_call: TRBV29-1
j_call: TRBJ1-5
clone_size: many
d_call: .

cdr3_nt: TGTGCCAGCAGTTACACGGACAGGGGTTGGGGCTACACCTTC
cdr3_aa: CASSYTDRGWGYTF
v_call: TRBV6-5
j_call: TRBJ1-2
clone_size: .
d_call: TRBD1

cdr3_nt: TGTGCCAGCAGCTTGGCGGGACGGTTAAACATTCAGTACTTC
cdr3_aa: CASSLAGRLNIQYF
v_call: TRBV5-4
j_call: TRBJ2-4
clone_size: .
d_call: .

cdr3_nt: TGCGCCAGCAGCTTGTTAGGTAAATCCTACGAGCAGTACTTC
cdr3_aa: CASSLLGKSYEQYF
v_call: TRBV5-1
j_call: TRBJ2-7
clone_size: .
d_call: .

cdr3_nt: TGCAGTGCTAGTACGGGCACTGAAGCTTTATTT
cdr3_aa: CSASTGTEALF
v_call: TRBV20-1
j_call: TRBJ1-1
clone_size: .
d_call: .

cdr3_nt: TGTGCCAGCAGCCACAGGGGTCCCTCTGGAAACACCATATATTTT
cdr3_aa: CASSHRGPSGNTIYF
v_call: TRBV7-2
j_call: TRBJ1-3
clone_size: .
d_call: TRBD1

cdr3_nt: TGCAGCAGCTCTATGGGACTAGCGGGAAGGAAATTT
cdr3_aa: CSSSMGLAGRKF
v_call: TRBV29-1
j_call: TRBJ2-3
clone_size: .
d_call: TRBD2

cdr3_nt: TGTGCCAGCAGCTTACCAGGGGGGATTGCTGAGCAGTTCTTC
cdr3_aa: CASSLPGGIAEQFF
v_call: TRBV11-2
j_call: TRBJ2-1
clone_size: few
d_call: .

cdr3_nt: TGTGCCAGCTCACCACCCTTGAACACTGAAGCTTTCTTT
cdr3_aa: CASSPPLNTEAFF
v_call: TRBV18
j_call: TRBJ1-1
clone_size: few
d_call: .

cdr3_nt: TGTGCCAGCAGACAGGGGGCGGCCTATGGCTACACCTTC
cdr3_aa: CASRQGAAYGYTF
v_call: TRBV6-1
j_call: TRBJ1-2
clone_size: few
d_call: TRBD1

cdr3_nt: TGCAGCGCAACCTCCGGGACATCCGAGCAGTACTTC
cdr3_aa: CSATSGTSEQYF
v_call: TRBV29-1
j_call: TRBJ2-7
clone_size: .
d_call: .

cdr3_nt: TGCAGTGCTCCTAGGGGGAGTCCCCACAATGAGCAGTTCTTC
cdr3_aa: CSAPRGSPHNEQFF
v_call: TRBV20-1
j_call: TRBJ2-1
clone_size: .
d_call: .

cdr3_nt: TGTGCCAGCAGCGTAGGTGGTGGCACCAACACCGGGGAGCTGTTTTTT
cdr3_aa: CASSVGGGTNTGELFF
v_call: TRBV9
j_call: TRBJ2-2
clone_size: few
d_call: .

cdr3_nt: TGCAGTGCTACCCGGGACCCAAGCTCCTACGAGCAGTACTTC
cdr3_aa: CSATRDPSSYEQYF
v_call: TRBV20-1
j_call: TRBJ2-7
clone_size: .
d_call: .

cdr3_nt: TGCGCCAGCAGCCCCGAGACAGGGAGCGGCTACACCTTC
cdr3_aa: CASSPETGSGYTF
v_call: TRBV5-1
j_call: TRBJ1-2
clone_size: many
d_call: TRBD1

cdr3_nt: TGTGCCAGCTCACCAGGGCCCGATCAGCCCCAGCATTTT
cdr3_aa: CASSPGPDQPQHF
v_call: TRBV18
j_call: TRBJ1-5
clone_size: few
d_call: .

cdr3_nt: TGTGCCAGTAGTAGAACTAGCGGGAGCGGCTACAATGAGCAGTTCTTC
cdr3_aa: CASSRTSGSGYNEQFF
v_call: TRBV19
j_call: TRBJ2-1
clone_size: .
d_call: TRBD2

cdr3_nt: TGTGCCAGCAGCCGCCAGGCGACAGGGGGATCGTACGAGCAGTACTTC
cdr3_aa: CASSRQATGGSYEQYF
v_call: TRBV7-2
j_call: TRBJ2-7
clone_size: .
d_call: TRBD1

cdr3_nt: TGCGCCAGCGCCAGACAGGGTGTCACTGAAGCTTTCTTT
cdr3_aa: CASARQGVTEAFF
v_call: TRBV10-2
j_call: TRBJ1-1
clone_size: .
d_call: TRBD1

cdr3_nt: TGTGCCAGCAGTGGTCTAGCGGGAAATGAGCAGTTCTTC
cdr3_aa: CASSGLAGNEQFF
v_call: TRBV2
j_call: TRBJ2-1
clone_size: many
d_call: TRBD2

cdr3_nt: TGTGCCAGCAGCCAGGGAAAAAGCTTCCCTTTTAATCAGCCCCAGCATTTT
cdr3_aa: CASSQGKSFPFNQPQHF
v_call: TRBV6-2/TRBV6-3
j_call: TRBJ1-5
clone_size: few
d_call: .

cdr3_nt: TGTGCCAGCAGTTTCGAGGTTCTCTCCTACAATGAGCAGTTCTTC
cdr3_aa: CASSFEVLSYNEQFF
v_call: TRBV12-3/TRBV12-4
j_call: TRBJ2-1
clone_size: .
d_call: .

cdr3_nt: TGTGCCGGCTCCCGGGACGGCCGCACAGATACGCAGTATTTT
cdr3_aa: CAGSRDGRTDTQYF
v_call: TRBV7-2
j_call: TRBJ2-3
clone_size: .
d_call: .